This TCR beta chain was recorded in a study of blood T cell repertoires in COVID-19. This clone was observed a few times. Profiling relied on immunoSEQ multiplex PCR, and the TCRdb table lists in-frame clones only, not all of them. The repertoire holds about 170,000 clones, with roughly four fifths as singletons. The CDR3 contains 20 residues. The V segment lost 0 bases and the J segment 8 bases; nucleotides outside the gene matches: 19. Germline assignment: CDR1 LGHNA and CDR2 YNFKEQ. The TCR comes from an elderly woman with COVID-19, enrolled during active disease. Specimen: peripheral blood. V is TRBV4-2 and J is TRBJ2-3, with TRBD2 matching over 11 bases. The CDR3 nucleotides read TGTGCCAGCAGCCAAGATACAGGAAGTACTAGCGGGGGAGCTTCTGGTACGCAGTATTTT. Its protein is CASSQDTGSTSGGASGTQYF.